Each of the 15 T cell receptor beta chains below was sequenced from the same sample in a study of vaccination effects on CD4 cells after COVID-19. These receptors' antigens are unknown. Once cultured for 10 to 11 days, the cells underwent separation to obtain CD4+ T cells. Generated by immunoSEQ multiplex PCR, the TCRdb table keeps only in-frame clones and is missing some. This table holds tens of thousands of clones, around 69% found once. The sequencing here drew on CD4+ T cells from PBMCs cultured without peptide, taken before COVID-19 vaccination. These receptors originate from a human donor who received a COVID-19 vaccine.

The table lists this clone with a count of one. V and J are TRBV10-3 and TRBJ2-1; 7 nucleotides agree with TRBD2. Trimming at V came to 7 bases and at J to 0 bases, leaving 15 bases not matched to a gene. Germline lookup yields CDR1 ENHRY and CDR2 SYGVKD. This CDR3 spans 18 amino acids. The CDR3 loop reads CAIMAMGGGRSSYNEQFF. The CDR3 bases are TGTGCCATCATGGCGATGGGGGGGGGAAGGAGCTCCTACAATGAGCAGTTCTTC.

The gene calls are TRBV7-9 and TRBJ2-3, with 11 bases that match TRBD2. Germline-derived CDR1 and CDR2 are SEHNR and FQNEAQ (reference sequence). Trimming removed 4 bases from V and 2 bases from J; junction bases left unmatched: 2. This CDR3 region has 15 residues. The CDR3 DNA reads as TGTGCCAGCAGCTCGGGACTAGCGGACACAGATACGCAGTATTTT. Its protein is CASSSGLADTDTQYF.

The V gene is TRBV10-2, the J gene TRBJ2-4, with 7 positions matching TRBD1. There are 15 residues in the CDR3. Germline lookup yields CDR1 WSHSY and CDR2 SAAADI. The trim removed 6 bases at V and 1 base at J, leaving 6 bases unmatched. The CDR3 nucleotides read TGCGCCAGCAGGCAGACAGGGACCGCCAAAAACATTCAGTACTTC. Protein product: CASRQTGTAKNIQYF.

The CDR3 loop reads CASSPVDSGFYEAFF. The CDR3 region has the DNA TGTGCCAGCTCACCAGTGGACAGCGGTTTTTATGAAGCTTTCTTT. V is TRBV18 and J is TRBJ1-1; the D gene is possibly TRBD1 (6 bases). CDR1 KGHSH and CDR2 LQKENI come from the germline V gene. The CDR3 is 15 residues long. V was trimmed by 2 bases and J by 7 bases, leaving 17 bases between them.

The chain recombines TRBV7-9 with TRBJ1-2; D not certain. CDR3 size: 12 residues. V lost 1 base to trimming and J lost 3 bases, with 3 bases between them. CDR1 and CDR2 from the germline V gene are SEHNR and FQNEAQ (reference sequence). The DNA for the CDR3 is TGTGCCAGCAGCTTAGATGACTATGGCTACACCTTC. This translates into CASSLDDYGYTF.

V usage is TRBV7-3 and J usage is TRBJ1-1, with TRBD1 matching 8 bases. Germline V gene data show CDR1 as SGHTA and CDR2 as FQGTGA. CDR3 length: 19 residues. Unmatched junction bases numbered 19, after V lost 7 bases and J lost 0 bases. Here the CDR3 reads CASTKTPAGGRRMNTEAFF. The CDR3 DNA follows: TGTGCCAGCACCAAAACCCCCGCAGGGGGCAGGAGGATGAACACTGAAGCTTTCTTT.

The chain employs TRBV5-1 and TRBJ2-3; D is perhaps TRBD1 or TRBD2 (5 bases each). CDR3 length: 11 residues. Germline V lookup: CDR1 SGHRS, CDR2 YFSETQ. The V and J ends lost 5 bases and 6 bases respectively, with 7 bases between them. For the CDR3, the DNA is TGCGCCAGCAGAGGGGACGATACGCAGTATTTT. Translating gives CASRGDDTQYF.

The V and J genes are TRBV7-2 and TRBJ2-1; the D gene is possibly TRBD2 (6 bases). CDR1 SGHTA and CDR2 FQGNSA come from the germline V gene. The CDR3 is 13 residues long. The V and J ends lost 6 bases and 9 bases respectively, with 15 bases between them. This chain's CDR3 is CASSRTLGGEQFF. The CDR3 DNA reads TGTGCCAGCAGTCGTACCCTGGGGGGTGAGCAGTTCTTC.

This chain links TRBV6-1 with TRBJ2-3, with 7 bases lining up with TRBD2. CDR1 is MNHNS and CDR2 is SASEGT in the germline V gene. The CDR3 covers 16 residues. With 6 bases clipped from V and 3 bases from J, the junction kept 12 bases outside the gene matches. CDR3 residues: CASREPGGRATDTQYF. The CDR3 DNA follows: TGTGCCAGCAGGGAACCCGGGGGGAGAGCGACAGATACGCAGTATTTT.

This clone is classed as medium-sized. The V gene is TRBV7-2, the J gene TRBJ2-1; possible D gene TRBD1, 6 bases. The CDR3 length is 15 residues. CDR1 is SGHTA and CDR2 is FQGNSA in the germline V gene. V was trimmed by 4 bases and J by 3 bases, leaving 13 bases between them. The CDR3 nucleotides read TGTGCCAGCAGCTCTTTGGGGGCCAGCTACAATGAGCAGTTCTTC. Amino acids: CASSSLGASYNEQFF.

The genes are TRBV5-1 and TRBJ2-7; 10 nucleotides line up with TRBD1. Looked up from germline, CDR1 is SGHRS and CDR2 is YFSETQ. The V and J ends lost 4 bases and 6 bases, in that order; junction bases with no gene match: 13. There are 16 residues in the CDR3. The CDR3 spells CASSPLTGGYSLEQYF. The CDR3 nucleotides read TGCGCCAGCAGCCCCCTGACAGGGGGCTATTCCCTCGAGCAGTACTTC.

The chain joins TRBV4-3 to TRBJ2-1, with TRBD2 identical over 9 bases. CDR3 length: 16 amino acids. From germline, CDR1 is LGHNA and CDR2 YSLEER. V trimming: 1 base; J trimming: 8 bases; junction bases outside the gene matches: 9. DNA of the CDR3: TGCGCCAGCAGCCAAGGATCTGGCGGGGGGGCCGATGAGCAGTTCTTC. Translated: CASSQGSGGGADEQFF.

V is TRBV18 and J is TRBJ1-2; 9 bases agree with TRBD1. This CDR3 comprises 17 residues. Germline V gene lookup returns CDR1 KGHSH and CDR2 LQKENI. Trimming took 2 bases from V and 4 from J; bases not matched to a gene: 11. For the CDR3, the DNA is TGTGCCAGCTCACCATCCGGACAGGGGATGGGGGGCTATGGCTACACCTTC. Encoded protein: CASSPSGQGMGGYGYTF.

The rearrangement joins TRBV4-1 to TRBJ1-2, with a weak D call TRBD1 (5 bases). Deletions cut 0 bases from V and 3 bases from J, with 17 bases between. This CDR3 comprises 17 residues. CDR1 and CDR2 from the germline V gene are MGHRA and YSYEKL. CDR3 in DNA: TGCGCCAGCAGCCAAGATTCCGCATCGGGGCAAGACTATGGCTACACCTTC. Protein sequence: CASSQDSASGQDYGYTF.

The chain combines TRBV2 with TRBJ2-3; D gene uncertain. Germline lookup yields CDR1 SNHLY and CDR2 FYNNEI. This CDR3 is built from 13 residues. V was clipped by 4 bases and J by 0 bases, with 5 bases between them. The CDR3 DNA sequence: TGTGCCAGCAGTGGGGAAAGCACAGATACGCAGTATTTT. This encodes CASSGESTDTQYF.